The rows below give T cell receptor beta chains drawn from one sample of a study of T cells in Graves' hyperthyroidism and ophthalmopathy. Using its own MiXCR run on the multiplex PCR reads, TCRdb lists one record per CDR3 protein. Of a few hundred thousand distinct CDR3 sequences listed, roughly 15% are singletons. The sequenced sample consisted of blood. The source is a woman in her late teens or twenties with Graves' hyperthyroidism. Both conserved end residues are part of each CDR3. D genes are given only for firm matches. Expanded clones get a size class; other rows say once, few or many, or leave the size out.

j_gene | d_gene | abundance | v_gene | CDR3nt | CDR3aa
TRBJ2-1 | TRBD2 | few | TRBV9 | TGTGCCAGCAGCGTAGCTAGCGGCGGCTACAATGAGCAGTTCTTC | CASSVASGGYNEQFF
TRBJ2-7 | . | . | TRBV30 | TGTGCCTGGAGTGTAATAATTGGGAAATCTTACGAGCAGTACTTC | CAWSVIIGKSYEQYF
TRBJ2-7 | . | many | TRBV7-2 | TGTGCCAGCAGCTTAAGACTCTCGAAGTACGAGCAGTACTTC | CASSLRLSKYEQYF
TRBJ2-7 | . | . | TRBV7-3 | TGTGCCAGCAGCGACCGGACCCGAAGCGGCGAGCAGTACTTC | CASSDRTRSGEQYF
TRBJ2-5 | . | . | TRBV7-9 | TGTGCCAGCACCCTCGTTGGGCAGGGGACAGAGACCCAGTACTTC | CASTLVGQGTETQYF
TRBJ1-1 | . | many | TRBV7-9 | TGTGCCAGCAGCTTACAATGGGCAGAAGCTTTCTTT | CASSLQWAEAFF
TRBJ1-1 | . | . | TRBV20-1 | TGCAGTGCCCTGGGAGGGGGAGGGCGAAAAGCTTTCTTT | CSALGGGGRKAFF
TRBJ2-1 | . | few | TRBV7-9 | TGTGCCAGCAGCTTATTAACGACTCAAGCGCTTAACAATGAGCAGTTCTTC | CASSLLTTQALNNEQFF
TRBJ2-7 | . | . | TRBV13 | TGTGTCAGCAGCTTAGAAGGGGGCGGGAGCTCCTACGAGCAGTACTTC | CVSSLEGGGSSYEQYF
TRBJ2-7 | . | few | TRBV7-3 | TGTGCCAGCAGCTTAAAGGCTCGTAGCGGATACTACGAGCAGTACTTC | CASSLKARSGYYEQYF
TRBJ2-1 | . | . | TRBV11-2 | TGTGCCAGCAGCTTAAACCCACTGGGGGATGAGCAGTTCTTC | CASSLNPLGDEQFF
TRBJ2-1 | . | . | TRBV7-2 | TGTGCCAGCAGCTGGGACAACTACAATGAGCAGTTCTTC | CASSWDNYNEQFF
TRBJ1-5 | . | . | TRBV19 | TGTGCCAGTAGTATCGGAGGGGGTGGCAATCAGCCCCAGCATTTT | CASSIGGGGNQPQHF
TRBJ2-3 | TRBD1 | few | TRBV11-2 | TGTGCCAGCAGCCACCCCCGGGACAGGGGTTTTAACCCTAGCACAGATACGCAGTATTTT | CASSHPRDRGFNPSTDTQYF
TRBJ1-6 | . | many | TRBV2 | TGTGCCAGCAGCGCCGGATCGGATCATAATTCACCCCTCCACTTT | CASSAGSDHNSPLHF
TRBJ2-3 | . | . | TRBV7-9 | TGTGCCAGCAGCTTAGTTTGGGGAGATACGCAGTATTTT | CASSLVWGDTQYF